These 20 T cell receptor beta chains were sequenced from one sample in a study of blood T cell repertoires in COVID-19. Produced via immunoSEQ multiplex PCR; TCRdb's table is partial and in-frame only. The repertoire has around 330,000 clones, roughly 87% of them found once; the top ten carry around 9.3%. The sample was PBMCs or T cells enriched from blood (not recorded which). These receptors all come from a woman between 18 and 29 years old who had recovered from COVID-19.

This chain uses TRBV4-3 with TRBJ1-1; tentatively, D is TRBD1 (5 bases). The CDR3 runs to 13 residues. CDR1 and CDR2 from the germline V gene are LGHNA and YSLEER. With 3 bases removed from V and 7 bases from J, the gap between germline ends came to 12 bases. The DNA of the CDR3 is TGCGCCAGCAGCCAGGGGCCACACGGTGAAGCTTTCTTT. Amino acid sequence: CASSQGPHGEAFF.

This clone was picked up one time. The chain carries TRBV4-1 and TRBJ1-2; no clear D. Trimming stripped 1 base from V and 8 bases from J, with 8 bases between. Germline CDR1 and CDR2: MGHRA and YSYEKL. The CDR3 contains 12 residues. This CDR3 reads CASSQGAAGYTF. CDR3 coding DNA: TGCGCCAGCAGCCAAGGAGCTGCCGGCTACACCTTC.

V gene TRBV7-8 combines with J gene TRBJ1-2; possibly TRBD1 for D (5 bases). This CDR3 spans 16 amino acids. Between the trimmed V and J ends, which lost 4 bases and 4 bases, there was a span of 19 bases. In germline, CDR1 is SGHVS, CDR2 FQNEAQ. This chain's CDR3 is CASSSTSIRGIYGYTF. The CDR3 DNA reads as TGTGCCAGCAGCTCGACCTCCATACGGGGGATCTATGGCTACACCTTC.

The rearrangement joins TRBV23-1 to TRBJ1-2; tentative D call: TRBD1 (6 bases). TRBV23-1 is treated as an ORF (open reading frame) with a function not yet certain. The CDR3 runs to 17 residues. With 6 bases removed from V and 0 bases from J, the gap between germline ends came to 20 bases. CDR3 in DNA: TGCGCCAGCAGCCTAGAGATACAGGGCCCAGCTAACTATGGCTACACCTTC. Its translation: CASSLEIQGPANYGYTF.

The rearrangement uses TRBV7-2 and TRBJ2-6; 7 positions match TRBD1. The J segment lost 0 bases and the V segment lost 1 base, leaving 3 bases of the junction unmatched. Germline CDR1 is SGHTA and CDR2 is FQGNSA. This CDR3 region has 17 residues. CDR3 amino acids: CASSLVSGGSGANVLTF. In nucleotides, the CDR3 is TGTGCCAGCAGCTTAGTCTCAGGGGGCTCTGGGGCCAACGTCCTGACTTTC.

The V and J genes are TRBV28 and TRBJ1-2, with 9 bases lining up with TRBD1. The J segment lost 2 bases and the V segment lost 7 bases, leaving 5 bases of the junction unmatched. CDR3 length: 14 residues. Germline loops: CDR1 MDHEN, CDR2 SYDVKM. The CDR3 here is CASIRTGANYGYTF. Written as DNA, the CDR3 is TGTGCCAGCATACGGACAGGGGCCAACTATGGCTACACCTTC.

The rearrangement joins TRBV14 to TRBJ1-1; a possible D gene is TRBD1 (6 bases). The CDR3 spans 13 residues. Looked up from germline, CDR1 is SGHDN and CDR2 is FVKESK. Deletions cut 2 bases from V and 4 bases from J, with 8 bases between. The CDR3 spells CASSQTDSTEAFF. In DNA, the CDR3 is TGTGCCAGCAGCCAAACGGACAGCACTGAAGCTTTCTTT.

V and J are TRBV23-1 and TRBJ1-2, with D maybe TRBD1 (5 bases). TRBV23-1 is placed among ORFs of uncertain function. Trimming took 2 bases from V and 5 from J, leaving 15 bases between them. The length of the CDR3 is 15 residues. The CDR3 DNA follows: TGCGCCAGCAGTCAAATTCAGGGTAGGATGTATGGCTACACCTTC. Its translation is CASSQIQGRMYGYTF.

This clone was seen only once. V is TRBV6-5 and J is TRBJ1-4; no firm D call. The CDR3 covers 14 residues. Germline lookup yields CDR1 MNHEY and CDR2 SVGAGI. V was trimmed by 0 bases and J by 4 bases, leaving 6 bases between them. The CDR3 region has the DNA TGTGCCAGCAGTTACTCCCTAAGTAATGAAAAACTGTTTTTT. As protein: CASSYSLSNEKLFF.

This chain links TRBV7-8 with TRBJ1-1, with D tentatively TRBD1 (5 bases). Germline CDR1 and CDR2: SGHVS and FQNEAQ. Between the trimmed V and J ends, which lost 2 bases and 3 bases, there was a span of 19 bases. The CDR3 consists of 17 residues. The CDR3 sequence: CASSLSSRVYGDTEAFF. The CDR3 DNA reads TGTGCCAGCAGCTTATCGAGCAGGGTATATGGCGACACTGAAGCTTTCTTT.

The CDR3, as DNA: TGTGCCAGCACCTATAGTGGAGTGGATGAGCAGTTCTTC. The encoded protein is CASTYSGVDEQFF. V is TRBV5-8 and J is TRBJ2-1; D uncertain. The V and J ends lost 6 bases and 8 bases respectively, with 15 bases between them. This CDR3 has 13 amino acids. Germline V gene data show CDR1 as SGHTS and CDR2 as YDEGEE. Using reference TRBV5-8 and TRBJ2-1 for the parts outside the CDR3, the full variable domain is EAGVTQSPTHLIKTRGQQATLRCSPISGHTSVYWYQQALGLGLQFLLWYDEGEERNRGNFPPRFSGRQFPNYSSELNVNALELEDSALYLCASTYSGVDEQFFGPGTRLTVL.

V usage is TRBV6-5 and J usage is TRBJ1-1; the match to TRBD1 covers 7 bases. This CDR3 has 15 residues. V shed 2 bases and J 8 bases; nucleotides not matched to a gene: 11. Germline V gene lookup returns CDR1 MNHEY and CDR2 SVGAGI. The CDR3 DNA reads TGTGCCAGCAGTTACGGGGTGACAGGGAATGGGGAAGCTTTCTTT. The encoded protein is CASSYGVTGNGEAFF.

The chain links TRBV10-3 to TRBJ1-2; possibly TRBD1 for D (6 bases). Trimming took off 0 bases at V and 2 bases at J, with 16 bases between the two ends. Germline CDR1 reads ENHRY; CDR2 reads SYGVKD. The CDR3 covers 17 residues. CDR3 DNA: TGTGCCATCAGTGAGTCCGGGGCCCTGGGGGCCAACTATGGCTACACCTTC. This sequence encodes CAISESGALGANYGYTF.

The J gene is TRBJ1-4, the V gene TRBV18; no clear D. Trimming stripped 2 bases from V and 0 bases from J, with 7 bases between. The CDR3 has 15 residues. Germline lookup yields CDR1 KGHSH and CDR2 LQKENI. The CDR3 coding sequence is TGTGCCAGCTCACCAAACTACCCAACTAATGAAAAACTGTTTTTT. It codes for CASSPNYPTNEKLFF.

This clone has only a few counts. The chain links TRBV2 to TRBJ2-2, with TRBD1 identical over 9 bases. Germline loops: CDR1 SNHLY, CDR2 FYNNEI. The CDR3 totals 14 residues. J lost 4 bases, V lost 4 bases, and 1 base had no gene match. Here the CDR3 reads CASSGQGGTGELFF. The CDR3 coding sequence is TGTGCCAGCAGTGGACAGGGGGGCACCGGGGAGCTGTTTTTT.

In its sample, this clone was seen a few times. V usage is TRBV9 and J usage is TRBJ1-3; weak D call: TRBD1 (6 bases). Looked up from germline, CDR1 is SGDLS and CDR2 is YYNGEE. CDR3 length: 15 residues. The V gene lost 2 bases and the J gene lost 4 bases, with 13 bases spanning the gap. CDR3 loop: CASSVTAGTGNTIYF. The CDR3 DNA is TGTGCCAGCAGCGTTACGGCCGGGACAGGAAACACCATATATTTT. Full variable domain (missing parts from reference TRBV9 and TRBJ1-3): DSGVTQTPKHLITATGQRVTLRCSPRSGDLSVYWYQQSLDQGLQFLIQYYNGEERAKGNILERFSAQQFPDLHSELNLSSLELGDSALYFCASSVTAGTGNTIYFGEGSWLTVV.

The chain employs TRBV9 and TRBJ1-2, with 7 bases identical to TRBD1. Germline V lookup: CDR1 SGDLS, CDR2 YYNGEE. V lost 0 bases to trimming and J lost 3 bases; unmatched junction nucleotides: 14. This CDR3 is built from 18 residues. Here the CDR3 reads CASSVDFRDSTPYYGYTF. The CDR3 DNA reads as TGTGCCAGCAGCGTAGATTTCCGGGACAGCACGCCCTACTATGGCTACACCTTC.

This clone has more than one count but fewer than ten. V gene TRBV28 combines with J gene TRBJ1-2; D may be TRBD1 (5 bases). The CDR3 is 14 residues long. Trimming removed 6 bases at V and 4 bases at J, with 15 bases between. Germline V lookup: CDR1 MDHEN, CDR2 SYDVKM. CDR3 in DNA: TGTGCCAGCAGCCTCAGGGAGCGGGCCTATGGCTACACCTTC. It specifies CASSLRERAYGYTF.

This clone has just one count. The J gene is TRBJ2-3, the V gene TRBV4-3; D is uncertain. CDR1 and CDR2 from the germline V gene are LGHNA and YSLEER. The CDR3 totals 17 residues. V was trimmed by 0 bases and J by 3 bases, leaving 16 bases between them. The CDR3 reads CASSQDLLWLDTDTQYF. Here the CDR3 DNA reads TGCGCCAGCAGCCAAGATCTGTTATGGCTAGATACAGATACGCAGTATTTT.

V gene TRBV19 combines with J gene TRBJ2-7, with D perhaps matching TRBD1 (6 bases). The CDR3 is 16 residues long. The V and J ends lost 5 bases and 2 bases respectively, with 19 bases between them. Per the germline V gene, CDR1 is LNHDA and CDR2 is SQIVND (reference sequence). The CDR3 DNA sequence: TGTGCCAGTAGTTCCGGGGACATCCTCTTCCCCTACGAGCAGTACTTC. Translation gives CASSSGDILFPYEQYF.